The next 9 T cell receptor beta chains were all read from a single sample in a study of blood T cells in healthy people across ages. The authors ran a second PCR of about 6 to 11 cycles using a sample-barcoded 5' primer and a J-beta primer mix. TCRdb reprocessed the 5' RACE reads via MiXCR and lists one record per CDR3 protein. Of fewer than 800,000 distinct CDR3 sequences in the sample, 20% to 25% were seen once. What was sequenced was blood. These receptors were obtained from a man aged 70 or older in good health.

This clonotype was found a few times. The gene calls are TRBV6-5 and TRBJ2-5; 8 bases fit TRBD1. The CDR3 totals 17 residues. The V and J ends lost 2 bases and 4 bases, in that order; junction bases with no gene match: 12. Germline assignment: CDR1 MNHEY and CDR2 SVGAGI. The CDR3 DNA follows: TGTGCCAGCAGTTACGTCCCAGGGGGCGCACGCTCAGAGACCCAGTACTTC. Encoded protein: CASSYVPGGARSETQYF.

J is TRBJ2-5 and V is TRBV20-1, with 8 nucleotides matching TRBD2. With V trimmed by 0 bases and J by 0 bases, 6 bases remained unmatched. The length of the CDR3 is 16 residues. CDR1 and CDR2 from the germline V gene are DFQATT and SNEGSKA (reference sequence). CDR3 DNA sequence: TGCAGTGCTAGAGATATTACTAGCGGAAACCAAGAGACCCAGTACTTC. Residues: CSARDITSGNQETQYF.

This clonotype was detected only a few times. The chain employs TRBV7-2 and TRBJ2-5; no clear D gene. Germline-derived CDR1 and CDR2 are SGHTA and FQGNSA. V shed 7 bases and J shed 2 bases, with 14 bases lying between them. This CDR3 is built from 14 residues. DNA for the CDR3: TGTGCCAGCACCTCAGGTAGCACTCAAGAGACCCAGTACTTC. Its translation: CASTSGSTQETQYF. Based on the CDR3 plus reference TRBV7-2 and TRBJ2-5, the full variable domain is GAGVSQSPSNKVTEKGKDVELRCDPISGHTALYWYRQSLGQGLEFLIYFQGNSAPDKSGLPSDRFSAERTGGSVSTLTIQRTQQEDSAVYLCASTSGSTQETQYFGPGTRLLVL.

This clonotype has more than one count but fewer than ten. The chain recombines TRBV7-2 with TRBJ1-5; maybe TRBD1 (5 bases). This CDR3 region has 14 residues. Germline CDR1 is SGHTA and CDR2 is FQGNSA. V lost 5 bases and J lost 7, with 15 bases in between. The CDR3 sequence: CASSPIAGDQPQHF. DNA for the CDR3: TGTGCCAGCAGCCCCATAGCGGGGGACCAGCCCCAGCATTTT.

This clonotype appeared a few times. The chain joins TRBV11-1 to TRBJ2-3, with D uncertain. The V and J ends lost 5 bases and 7 bases respectively, with 7 bases between them. The germline CDR1 and CDR2 sequences are SGHAT and FQDESV (reference sequence). CDR3 length: 11 residues. The CDR3 protein is CASSPDYTQYF. The CDR3 DNA follows: TGTGCCAGCAGCCCCGACTATACGCAGTATTTT.

The chain uses TRBV29-1 and TRBJ1-2; D is perhaps TRBD1 (6 bases). The CDR3 contains 13 residues. V was clipped by 4 bases and J by 7 bases, with 16 bases between them. Germline V CDR1 and CDR2: SQVTM, ANQGSEA. This CDR3 reads CSVAQGSIGGYTF. For the CDR3, the DNA is TGCAGCGTTGCGCAGGGGAGTATTGGTGGCTACACCTTC.

This clonotype was counted only a few times. This chain connects TRBV6-1 to TRBJ2-2, with 12 bases identical to TRBD2. V shed 6 bases, J shed 5 bases, and the junction held 7 bases outside the gene matches. Germline CDR1 and CDR2: MNHNS and SASEGT. The CDR3 is 16 amino acids. The CDR3 nucleotides read TGTGCCAGCAGAAGACTAGCGGGAGTTCTTACCGGGGAGCTGTTTTTT. Its protein product is CASRRLAGVLTGELFF.

The chain carries TRBV3-1 and TRBJ2-7; D unclear. V was trimmed by 0 bases and J by 2 bases, leaving 2 bases between them. The germline V gene encodes CDR1 LGHDT and CDR2 YNNKEL (reference sequence). The CDR3 is made up of 12 amino acids. The CDR3 reads CASSQEAYEQYF. In DNA form, the CDR3 reads TGTGCCAGCAGCCAAGAGGCCTACGAGCAGTACTTC.

The chain links TRBV6-2 or TRBV6-3 to TRBJ2-4, with D perhaps matching TRBD1 (5 bases). This CDR3 has 15 amino acids. V lost 5 bases to trimming and J lost 6 bases, with 17 bases between them. The germline CDR1 and CDR2 sequences are MNHEY and SVGEGT. CDR3 amino acids: CASSTWGRVGNIQYF. CDR3 sequence (DNA): TGTGCCAGCAGTACGTGGGGCAGGGTAGGAAACATTCAGTACTTC.